A single sample is the source of the 21 T cell receptor beta chains below, sequenced in a study of blood T cells in healthy people across ages. Using a J-beta primer mix together with a sample-barcoded 5' primer, a second PCR was run for about 6 to 12 cycles. A single record per CDR3 protein comes from TCRdb applying MiXCR to the 5' RACE reads. This sample yields about 680,000 distinct CDR3 sequences, of which around half are seen a single time; roughly 34% belongs to the top ten. Sequences were obtained from blood. Receptors were obtained from a woman between 55 and 75 years old in good health.

This clonotype was detected only a few times. This chain links TRBV29-1 with TRBJ2-7; 8 nucleotides align to TRBD1. The trim removed 4 bases at V and 4 bases at J, leaving 6 bases unmatched. This CDR3 contains 13 residues. The germline CDR1 and CDR2 sequences are SQVTM and ANQGSEA. The CDR3 bases are TGCAGCGTTGGGACAGGGTTTTGGTACGAGCAGTACTTC. Its translation: CSVGTGFWYEQYF.

This clonotype has a handful of counts. The chain joins TRBV20-1 to TRBJ2-2; TRBD2 matches at 7 bases. V was pared by 4 bases and J by 0 bases, with 8 bases of the junction left unmatched. Germline CDR1 DFQATT, CDR2 SNEGSKA (reference sequence). This CDR3 has 16 amino acids. As DNA, the CDR3 is TGCAGTGCTACCGTTGGGGAGGGACCGAACACCGGGGAGCTGTTTTTT. Its protein is CSATVGEGPNTGELFF.

The chain is built from TRBV12-3 or TRBV12-4 and TRBJ2-1; perhaps TRBD1 as D (5 bases). Trimming pared 4 bases from V and 5 bases from J, leaving 18 bases between. The CDR3 extends over 16 amino acids. CDR3 sequence: CASSSNPPATDNEQFF. CDR3 coding DNA: TGTGCCAGCAGTTCGAACCCCCCCGCGACAGACAATGAGCAGTTCTTC.

The V and J genes are TRBV19 and TRBJ2-5; 7 bases match TRBD2. The DNA end favors TRBJ2-7, so the J call may be wrong. The germline CDR1 and CDR2 sequences are LNHDA and SQIVND (reference sequence). This CDR3 spans 13 amino acids. DNA of the CDR3: TGTGCCAGTAGTCGGACTAGAAACTACGAGCAGTACTTC. Amino acids: CASSRTRNYEQYF.

The chain employs TRBV29-1 and TRBJ2-4, with D possibly being TRBD1 (6 bases). The J call could be wrong; TRBJ2-7 is a better fit for the DNA end. The CDR3 has 12 amino acids. Per germline, CDR1 SQVTM and CDR2 ANQGSEA. The CDR3 protein is CSVEVQGYEQYF. The CDR3 nucleotides read TGCAGCGTTGAAGTACAGGGCTACGAGCAGTACTTC.

The rearrangement uses TRBV5-6 and TRBJ1-2; D gene unclear. CDR1 and CDR2 (germline): SGHDT, YYEEEE. This CDR3 region has 15 residues. Deletions cut 2 bases from V and 7 bases from J, with 18 bases between. Written as DNA, the CDR3 is TGTGCCAGCAGCTTAGGTCATTTTTCATCGGGTGGCTACACCTTC. Translating it yields CASSLGHFSSGGYTF.

The chain recombines TRBV20-1 with TRBJ2-1; TRBD2 matches 12 bases. CDR1 DFQATT and CDR2 SNEGSKA come from the germline V gene (reference sequence). This CDR3 region has 12 residues. V gave up 6 bases and J gave up 8 bases; unmatched junction bases: 2. CDR3 protein: CSALAGGDEQFF. The CDR3 DNA is TGCAGTGCCCTAGCGGGAGGGGATGAGCAGTTCTTC.

The chain combines TRBV7-9 with TRBJ2-5, with D perhaps matching TRBD1 (5 bases). The germline CDR1 and CDR2 sequences are SEHNR and FQNEAQ (reference sequence). V lost 4 bases, J lost 4 bases, and 13 bases lay in between. This CDR3 spans 14 amino acids. CDR3: CASSSSDRTETQYF. The DNA for the CDR3 is TGTGCCAGCAGCTCCTCAGACAGAACAGAGACCCAGTACTTC.

This rearrangement joins TRBV7-2 to TRBJ2-1; weak D call: TRBD2 (5 bases). The CDR3 runs to 16 residues. Germline V lookup: CDR1 SGHTA, CDR2 FQGNSA. The V gene lost 5 bases and the J gene lost 9 bases, with 23 bases spanning the gap. Here the CDR3 DNA reads TGTGCCAGCAGCCCCTGGGGAGCTAGTGCCGAAACTGAGCAGTTCTTC. It translates to CASSPWGASAETEQFF.

The table lists this clonotype with many counts. The J gene is TRBJ2-7, the V gene TRBV7-2; the match to TRBD2 covers 7 bases. Germline loops: CDR1 SGHTA, CDR2 FQGNSA. V gave up 11 bases and J gave up 2 bases; unmatched junction bases: 9. The CDR3 covers 13 residues. The CDR3 here is CAATRAGAYEQYF. Here the CDR3 DNA reads TGTGCCGCCACCCGGGCGGGGGCCTACGAGCAGTACTTC. Together with reference TRBV7-2 and TRBJ2-7, the CDR3 gives the full variable domain: GAGVSQSPSNKVTEKGKDVELRCDPISGHTALYWYRQSLGQGLEFLIYFQGNSAPDKSGLPSDRFSAERTGGSVSTLTIQRTQQEDSAVYLCAATRAGAYEQYFGPGTRLTVT.

The genes are TRBV7-2 and TRBJ2-7, with 7 bases matching TRBD2. Germline CDR1 reads SGHTA; CDR2 reads FQGNSA. V was clipped by 11 bases and J by 4 bases; unmatched bases: 8. CDR3 length equals 12 residues. The CDR3 loop reads CASREGRYEQYF. CDR3 nucleotides: TGTGCCTCCAGGGAGGGTCGGTACGAGCAGTACTTC.

The J gene is TRBJ1-1, the V gene TRBV29-1; no firm D call. CDR1 and CDR2 (germline): SQVTM, ANQGSEA. The CDR3 spans 14 residues. The V end was cut by 5 bases, the J end by 1 base, with 14 bases between. CDR3 sequence reads: CSVNYPFSNTEAFF. CDR3 in DNA: TGCAGCGTTAATTATCCCTTCTCGAACACTGAAGCTTTCTTT.

V usage is TRBV5-5 and J usage is TRBJ1-2; unclear D gene. Germline lookup yields CDR1 SGHKS and CDR2 YYEKEE (reference sequence). Trimming took 3 bases from V and 2 from J, leaving 14 bases between them. This CDR3 contains 15 residues. The CDR3 sequence: CASSWDLSPNYGYTF. The CDR3 coding sequence is TGTGCCAGCAGCTGGGATCTAAGCCCCAACTATGGCTACACCTTC.

There are a few counts of this clonotype. The CDR3 is CASSAAGLAGSNEQFF. The CDR3 DNA reads TGTGCCAGCAGTGCCGCGGGACTAGCGGGTAGCAATGAGCAGTTCTTC. This sequence joins TRBV25-1 and TRBJ2-1; 12 bases match TRBD2. This CDR3 is 16 amino acids long. V lost 4 bases and J lost 6; bases outside the gene matches: 7. In germline, CDR1 is MGHDK, CDR2 SYGVNS.

Many counts were recorded for this clonotype. The chain joins TRBV20-1 to TRBJ2-2; no reliable D call. The CDR3 spans 12 residues. V was cut by 5 bases and J by 6 bases, with 10 bases left in between. The germline V gene has CDR1 DFQATT and CDR2 SNEGSKA (reference sequence). The chain's CDR3 is CSAPNEAGELFF. Written as DNA, the CDR3 is TGCAGTGCTCCGAATGAGGCCGGGGAGCTGTTTTTT.

Worth noting for this clonotype: A much larger clone differs from this one at a single base, so this may be a read error. The chain carries TRBV7-2 and TRBJ2-7; 7 positions match TRBD1. Per the germline V gene, CDR1 is SGHTA and CDR2 is FQGNSA. The CDR3 is made up of 16 amino acids. CDR3 region: CAGSSRQGSGSYEQYF. The CDR3 region has the DNA TGTGCCGGCAGCTCAAGACAGGGATCAGGCTCCTACGAGCAGTACTTC.

This clonotype occurred a few times. The CDR3 protein is CASSFTGAGTEAFF. Written as DNA, the CDR3 is TGTGCCAGCAGCTTTACAGGGGCGGGCACTGAAGCTTTCTTT. This sequence joins TRBV11-2 and TRBJ1-1, with TRBD1 matching 7 bases. This CDR3 is 14 amino acids long. Germline CDR1 reads SGHAT; CDR2 reads FQNNGV. J lost 4 bases, V lost 3 bases, and 5 bases had no gene match.

J is TRBJ2-5 and V is TRBV7-2; TRBD1 or TRBD2 may be the D gene (5 bases each). Trimming shortened V by 0 bases and J by 2 bases, and 13 bases separated the two germline ends. There are 16 residues in the CDR3. Germline values: CDR1 SGHTA, CDR2 FQGNSA. The CDR3 sequence: CASSLAIGTAQETQYF. CDR3 DNA sequence: TGTGCCAGCAGCTTAGCTATAGGGACGGCACAAGAGACCCAGTACTTC.

J is TRBJ2-7 and V is TRBV6-2 or TRBV6-3; TRBD1 aligns across 8 bases. Germline V gene lookup returns CDR1 MNHEY and CDR2 SVGEGT. The J segment lost 4 bases and the V segment lost 6 bases, leaving 5 bases of the junction unmatched. This CDR3 region has 13 residues. Written as DNA, the CDR3 is TGTGCCAGCAGAAAGACAGGGGCATACGAGCAGTACTTC. It yields the protein CASRKTGAYEQYF.

The CDR3 region has the DNA TGCAGCGTTGGTACGGGACAGGGTGGCGAGCAGTACTTC. This encodes CSVGTGQGGEQYF. J is TRBJ2-7 and V is TRBV29-1; TRBD1 matches 9 bases. The trim removed 4 bases at V and 6 bases at J, leaving 7 bases unmatched. Germline CDR1 SQVTM, CDR2 ANQGSEA. The CDR3 totals 13 residues.

The rearrangement uses TRBV9 and TRBJ2-3; perhaps TRBD2 as D (5 bases). CDR1 and CDR2 (germline): SGDLS, YYNGEE. V was cut by 1 base and J by 7 bases, with 7 bases left in between. The CDR3 has 12 residues. The DNA of the CDR3 is TGTGCCAGCAGCGTACCGGGATATACGCAGTATTTT. Encoded protein: CASSVPGYTQYF.